The rows below give T cell receptor beta chains drawn from one sample of a study of blood T cell repertoires in COVID-19. Produced via immunoSEQ multiplex PCR; TCRdb's table is partial and in-frame only. The sample includes 250,000 or so clones, around nine tenths of them seen just once. Sequences were obtained from peripheral blood. Every receptor here comes from a woman aged 70-85 years with active or convalescent COVID-19. Each CDR3 is given with its conserved first and last residue. The D gene is left open where the match is weak. Size tells how often a clone was seen (once, few, many) or the class of an expanded clone, and some rows leave it out.

d_gene: TRBD2
v_gene: TRBV6-2/TRBV6-3
j_gene: TRBJ2-5
abundance: NA
CDR3aa: CASSYPAGWKYF
CDR3nt: TGTGCCAGCAGTTACCCAGCGGGGTGGAAGTACTTC

d_gene: NA
v_gene: TRBV12-3/TRBV12-4
j_gene: TRBJ1-1
abundance: NA
CDR3aa: CASSLTAVGAFF
CDR3nt: TGTGCCAGCAGTTTAACGGCGGTAGGAGCTTTCTTT

d_gene: NA
v_gene: TRBV7-2
j_gene: TRBJ2-7
abundance: few
CDR3aa: CASSFSYGYEQYF
CDR3nt: TGTGCCAGCAGCTTTTCCTACGGCTACGAGCAGTACTTC

d_gene: NA
v_gene: TRBV24-1
j_gene: TRBJ2-3
abundance: NA
CDR3aa: CATSAGVNTQYF
CDR3nt: TGTGCCACCAGTGCAGGGGTGAATACGCAGTATTTT

d_gene: NA
v_gene: TRBV25-1
j_gene: TRBJ1-2
abundance: NA
CDR3aa: CASSGGQPDYGYTF
CDR3nt: TGTGCCAGCAGTGGTGGACAGCCAGACTATGGCTACACCTTC

d_gene: TRBD1
v_gene: TRBV24-1
j_gene: TRBJ2-1
abundance: NA
CDR3aa: CATSESGTGNEQFF
CDR3nt: TGTGCCACCAGTGAATCCGGGACAGGGAATGAGCAGTTCTTC

d_gene: TRBD1
v_gene: TRBV5-6
j_gene: TRBJ1-2
abundance: NA
CDR3aa: CASSLKNRGFLDGYTF
CDR3nt: TGTGCCAGCAGCTTGAAGAACAGGGGATTCCTTGATGGCTACACCTTC

d_gene: NA
v_gene: TRBV4-3
j_gene: TRBJ1-6
abundance: NA
CDR3aa: CASSQVSRGLEAGSPLHF
CDR3nt: TGCGCCAGCAGCCAAGTTTCTAGAGGTTTGGAAGCGGGTTCACCCCTCCACTTT

d_gene: NA
v_gene: TRBV19
j_gene: TRBJ1-1
abundance: NA
CDR3aa: CATSTGMNTEAFF
CDR3nt: TGTGCCACATCCACAGGGATGAACACTGAAGCTTTCTTT

d_gene: NA
v_gene: TRBV12-3/TRBV12-4
j_gene: TRBJ1-1
abundance: NA
CDR3aa: CACSQGTEAFF
CDR3nt: TGTGCCTGCTCTCAGGGGACTGAAGCTTTCTTT

d_gene: NA
v_gene: TRBV3-1/TRBV3-2
j_gene: TRBJ1-1
abundance: NA
CDR3aa: CASSRGGLNTEAFF
CDR3nt: TGTGCCAGCAGCCGCGGGGGGTTGAACACTGAAGCTTTCTTT

d_gene: NA
v_gene: TRBV6-5
j_gene: TRBJ1-2
abundance: few
CDR3aa: CASTVDLNYGYTF
CDR3nt: TGTGCCAGCACCGTCGATCTAAACTATGGCTACACCTTC

d_gene: NA
v_gene: TRBV7-9
j_gene: TRBJ2-4
abundance: few
CDR3aa: CASSFASIMEKNIQYF
CDR3nt: TGTGCCAGCAGCTTTGCTTCTATTATGGAGAAAAACATTCAGTACTTC

d_gene: NA
v_gene: TRBV27
j_gene: TRBJ1-1
abundance: NA
CDR3aa: CASSQRLGGTEAFF
CDR3nt: TGTGCCAGCAGTCAGCGACTGGGTGGAACTGAAGCTTTCTTT

d_gene: NA
v_gene: TRBV18
j_gene: TRBJ1-5
abundance: NA
CDR3aa: CASSPQARYESQPQHF
CDR3nt: TGTGCCAGCTCACCACAGGCGCGGTACGAGAGCCAGCCCCAGCATTTT

d_gene: NA
v_gene: TRBV18
j_gene: TRBJ2-3
abundance: NA
CDR3aa: CASSPDPGSTDTQYF
CDR3nt: TGTGCCAGCTCACCTGACCCGGGGAGCACAGATACGCAGTATTTT

d_gene: NA
v_gene: TRBV18
j_gene: TRBJ2-2
abundance: NA
CDR3aa: CASSPRTGNTGELFF
CDR3nt: TGTGCCAGCTCACCACGAACGGGGAACACCGGGGAGCTGTTTTTT

d_gene: TRBD1
v_gene: TRBV5-4
j_gene: TRBJ2-2
abundance: NA
CDR3aa: CASSVTGANTGELFF
CDR3nt: TGTGCCAGCAGCGTAACAGGGGCGAACACCGGGGAGCTGTTTTTT

d_gene: TRBD1
v_gene: TRBV2
j_gene: TRBJ1-2
abundance: NA
CDR3aa: CASSLQGAGNYGYTF
CDR3nt: TGTGCCAGCAGTCTACAGGGGGCCGGGAACTATGGCTACACCTTC

d_gene: TRBD1
v_gene: TRBV9
j_gene: TRBJ1-1
abundance: NA
CDR3aa: CASSVGTGGLNTEAFF
CDR3nt: TGTGCCAGCAGCGTTGGGACAGGGGGGCTGAACACTGAAGCTTTCTTT

d_gene: NA
v_gene: TRBV6-5
j_gene: TRBJ1-3
abundance: NA
CDR3aa: CASSRDFSGNTIYF
CDR3nt: TGTGCCAGCAGCCGGGATTTCTCTGGAAACACCATATATTTT

d_gene: NA
v_gene: TRBV9
j_gene: TRBJ2-3
abundance: once
CDR3aa: CASSVDQGGTDTQYF
CDR3nt: TGTGCCAGCAGCGTAGATCAGGGTGGTACAGATACGCAGTATTTT

d_gene: NA
v_gene: TRBV19
j_gene: TRBJ1-5
abundance: once
CDR3aa: CASKWNLEDQPQHF
CDR3nt: TGTGCCAGTAAGTGGAACCTGGAGGATCAGCCCCAGCATTTT

d_gene: TRBD2
v_gene: TRBV27
j_gene: TRBJ2-2
abundance: NA
CDR3aa: CASSWLAGAGELFF
CDR3nt: TGTGCCAGCAGTTGGCTAGCGGGGGCCGGGGAGCTGTTTTTT

d_gene: TRBD1
v_gene: TRBV10-3
j_gene: TRBJ1-5
abundance: NA
CDR3aa: CAITGQEKEPQHF
CDR3nt: TGTGCCATCACGGGACAGGAGAAGGAGCCCCAGCATTTT

d_gene: NA
v_gene: TRBV24-1
j_gene: TRBJ1-2
abundance: NA
CDR3aa: CATSGQGSDYTF
CDR3nt: TGTGCCACCAGTGGTCAGGGGTCAGACTACACCTTC

d_gene: NA
v_gene: TRBV28
j_gene: TRBJ1-2
abundance: NA
CDR3aa: CASSFYWQAENYGYTF
CDR3nt: TGTGCCAGCAGTTTCTATTGGCAGGCCGAAAACTATGGCTACACCTTC

d_gene: NA
v_gene: TRBV10-3
j_gene: TRBJ2-7
abundance: once
CDR3aa: CAIREPGNEQYF
CDR3nt: TGTGCCATCAGAGAACCAGGTAACGAGCAGTACTTC

d_gene: NA
v_gene: TRBV7-2
j_gene: TRBJ2-3
abundance: NA
CDR3aa: CASSLQGSTDTQYF
CDR3nt: TGTGCCAGCAGCTTACAGGGGAGCACAGATACGCAGTATTTT

d_gene: TRBD1
v_gene: TRBV7-6
j_gene: TRBJ1-4
abundance: NA
CDR3aa: CASSLGGGGREKLFF
CDR3nt: TGTGCCAGCAGCTTAGGAGGGGGCGGTAGAGAAAAACTGTTTTTT

d_gene: TRBD1
v_gene: TRBV18
j_gene: TRBJ1-2
abundance: NA
CDR3aa: CASSPRQGDYGYTF
CDR3nt: TGTGCCAGCTCACCTCGACAGGGAGACTATGGCTACACCTTC

d_gene: NA
v_gene: TRBV6-5
j_gene: TRBJ1-2
abundance: NA
CDR3aa: CASSYTGEQGYTF
CDR3nt: TGTGCCAGCAGTTACACGGGGGAACAGGGCTACACCTTC

d_gene: TRBD2
v_gene: TRBV3-1/TRBV3-2
j_gene: TRBJ2-3
abundance: NA
CDR3aa: CASSPSGTSADTQYF
CDR3nt: TGTGCCAGCAGCCCATCCGGGACTAGCGCAGATACGCAGTATTTT

d_gene: TRBD1
v_gene: TRBV29-1
j_gene: TRBJ1-1
abundance: NA
CDR3aa: CSVETGGHTEAFF
CDR3nt: TGCAGCGTTGAGACAGGGGGCCATACTGAAGCTTTCTTT

d_gene: NA
v_gene: TRBV7-8
j_gene: TRBJ2-3
abundance: NA
CDR3aa: CASTDSSSTDTQYF
CDR3nt: TGTGCCAGCACCGATAGCAGTAGCACAGATACGCAGTATTTT

d_gene: NA
v_gene: TRBV6-6
j_gene: TRBJ1-3
abundance: NA
CDR3aa: CASRTVPRNTIYF
CDR3nt: TGTGCCAGCCGGACAGTCCCGAGAAACACCATATATTTT

d_gene: TRBD1
v_gene: TRBV5-6
j_gene: TRBJ1-3
abundance: NA
CDR3aa: CASSILPMTGGGNTIYF
CDR3nt: TGTGCCAGCAGCATCTTGCCCATGACAGGGGGCGGAAACACCATATATTTT

d_gene: TRBD1
v_gene: TRBV5-1
j_gene: TRBJ1-1
abundance: few
CDR3aa: CASSGLQGGVTEAFF
CDR3nt: TGCGCCAGCAGCGGCCTACAGGGGGGTGTCACTGAAGCTTTCTTT

d_gene: NA
v_gene: TRBV4-1
j_gene: TRBJ1-6
abundance: NA
CDR3aa: CASSQEGSSGVLHF
CDR3nt: TGCGCCAGCAGCCAAGAAGGGTCGAGCGGGGTCCTCCACTTT

d_gene: TRBD1
v_gene: TRBV3-1/TRBV3-2
j_gene: TRBJ2-7
abundance: NA
CDR3aa: CASRPTPEGASYEQYF
CDR3nt: TGTGCCAGCAGGCCGACACCCGAGGGGGCCTCCTACGAGCAGTACTTC

d_gene: NA
v_gene: TRBV6-5
j_gene: TRBJ1-1
abundance: NA
CDR3aa: CASSSYMNTEAFF
CDR3nt: TGTGCCAGCAGTTCTTATATGAACACTGAAGCTTTCTTT

d_gene: NA
v_gene: TRBV5-1
j_gene: TRBJ1-6
abundance: NA
CDR3aa: CASSLEGSSSPLHF
CDR3nt: TGCGCCAGCAGCTTGGAAGGGAGCAGTTCACCCCTCCACTTT

d_gene: TRBD2
v_gene: TRBV3-1/TRBV3-2
j_gene: TRBJ2-5
abundance: NA
CDR3aa: CASSQGSGGQETQYF
CDR3nt: TGTGCCAGCAGCCAAGGGTCGGGGGGGCAGGAGACCCAGTACTTC

d_gene: NA
v_gene: TRBV6-5
j_gene: TRBJ2-2
abundance: once
CDR3aa: CASSQPLPVRLFF
CDR3nt: TGTGCCAGCAGCCAACCCCTTCCGGTTCGGCTGTTTTTT

d_gene: TRBD2
v_gene: TRBV5-1
j_gene: TRBJ2-5
abundance: NA
CDR3aa: CASSLVAGGQETQYF
CDR3nt: TGCGCCAGCAGCTTGGTGGCGGGGGGCCAAGAGACCCAGTACTTC

d_gene: NA
v_gene: TRBV4-3
j_gene: TRBJ1-5
abundance: few
CDR3aa: CASSQEGLPGQPQHF
CDR3nt: TGCGCCAGCAGCCAAGAGGGGCTTCCGGGCCAGCCCCAGCATTTT

d_gene: NA
v_gene: TRBV6-2/TRBV6-3
j_gene: TRBJ2-7
abundance: NA
CDR3aa: CASSYYSGFYEQYF
CDR3nt: TGTGCCAGCAGTTACTATTCAGGGTTCTACGAGCAGTACTTC

d_gene: TRBD2
v_gene: TRBV9
j_gene: TRBJ2-3
abundance: NA
CDR3aa: CASSVAAGGASADTQYF
CDR3nt: TGTGCCAGCAGCGTAGCTGCCGGGGGGGCCTCGGCAGATACGCAGTATTTT